The table lists the clone carrying this TCR beta chain with a few counts. The data stem from a study of CD8+CD57+ T cells in acquired aplastic anemia. Patients chosen for sequencing had CD8+CD57+ cells that had expanded, as shown by flow cytometry. TCR beta VDJ and CDR3 were profiled, and genomic DNA was the template. TCRdb called the reads again in MiXCR, with one record for every CDR3 protein. The sample shows a few hundred thousand distinct CDR3 sequences, roughly 61% of them seen only once. Sequenced input: sorted CD4+, CD8+, or CD8+CD57+ T cells (not recorded which) from PBMCs. The receptor comes from a human donor with aplastic anemia.

Here the CDR3 DNA reads TGTGCCAGCAGTGAATATGGGACAGGCAACACCGGGGAGCTGTTTTTT. This encodes CASSEYGTGNTGELFF. The V and J genes are TRBV19 and TRBJ2-2; 8 nucleotides agree with TRBD1. The CDR3 runs to 16 residues. Germline V gene sequence: CDR1 LNHDA, CDR2 SQIVND (reference sequence). Germline trimming cut 9 bases from V and 2 bases from J; bases unmatched to any gene: 11.